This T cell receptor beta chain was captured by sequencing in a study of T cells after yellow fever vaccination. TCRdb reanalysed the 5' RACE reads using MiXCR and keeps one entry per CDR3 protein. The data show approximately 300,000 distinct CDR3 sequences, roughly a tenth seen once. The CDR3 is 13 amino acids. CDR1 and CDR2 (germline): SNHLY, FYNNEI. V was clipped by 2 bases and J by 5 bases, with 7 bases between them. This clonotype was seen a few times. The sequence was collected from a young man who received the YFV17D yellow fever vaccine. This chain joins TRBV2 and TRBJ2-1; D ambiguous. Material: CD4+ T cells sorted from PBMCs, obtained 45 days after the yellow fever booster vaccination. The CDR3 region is CASSEQANNEQFF. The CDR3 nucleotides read TGTGCCAGCAGTGAACAGGCCAACAATGAGCAGTTCTTC.